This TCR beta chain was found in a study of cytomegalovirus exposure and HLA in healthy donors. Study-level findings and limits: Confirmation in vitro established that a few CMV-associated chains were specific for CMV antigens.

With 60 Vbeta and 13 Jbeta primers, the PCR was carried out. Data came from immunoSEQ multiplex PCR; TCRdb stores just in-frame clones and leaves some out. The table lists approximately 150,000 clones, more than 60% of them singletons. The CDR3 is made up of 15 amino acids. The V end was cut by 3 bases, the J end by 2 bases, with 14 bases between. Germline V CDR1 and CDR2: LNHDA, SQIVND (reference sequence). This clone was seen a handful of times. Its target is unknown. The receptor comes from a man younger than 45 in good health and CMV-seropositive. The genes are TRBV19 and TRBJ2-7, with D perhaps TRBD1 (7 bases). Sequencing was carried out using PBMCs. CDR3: CASSISQGGPYEQYF. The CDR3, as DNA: TGTGCCAGTAGTATCAGCCAGGGGGGCCCCTACGAGCAGTACTTC.